Included here is one T cell receptor (beta chain) sequence, with context. Its cognate antigen is unknown. This entry belongs to a study of shared clonotypes between healthy human individuals. Study-wide background: A few men and two women, aged 18 to 49, were donors. Whole-study results and caveats: Across subsets, estimated richness was generally greater for naive than for memory populations. Few donors restricted represented genetic and exposure-history diversity.

The assay ran at deep level. Profiled with immunoSEQ multiplex PCR; TCRdb holds only in-frame clones, not every one. Altogether millions of clones are present, 90% to 95% being singletons, with the ten largest covering over 0.12%. Germline V gene lookup returns CDR1 SGDLS and CDR2 YYNGEE. The CDR3 loop spans 15 amino acids. V shed 3 bases and J shed 1 base, with 13 bases lying between them. The sample comprised naive CD4+ T cells sorted from blood. Subset reported: CD45RA+ positively selected. The TCR was taken from a man between 18 and 35 years old in good health. The genes are TRBV9 and TRBJ2-5; D uncertain. The CDR3 loop is CASSAGWVPQETQYF. CDR3 DNA: TGTGCCAGCAGCGCCGGATGGGTCCCCCAAGAGACCCAGTACTTC.